The 4 T cell receptor beta chains listed next were all sequenced from one sample in a study of blood T cell repertoires in COVID-19. Here immunoSEQ multiplex PCR was the method, and the copy in TCRdb shows in-frame clones only, minus some. The sample contains under 400,000 clones, more than 70% of which appear only once. What was sequenced was PBMCs or T cells enriched from blood (not recorded which). The receptors shown here come from a man aged 35 to 55 in a cohort exposed to, infected with or recovered from COVID-19 (not recorded which).

CDR3 nucleotide sequence: TGTGCCAGTAGTATCCTGACAGGGGCCACGGGAGGCGAGCAGTACTTC. Translating it yields CASSILTGATGGEQYF. The chain links TRBV19 to TRBJ2-7; the D gene is possibly TRBD1 (8 bases). The germline CDR1 and CDR2 sequences are LNHDA and SQIVND (reference sequence). Deletions cut 3 bases from V and 6 bases from J, with 21 bases between. There are 16 residues in the CDR3.

There are a few counts of this clone. The germline gene is not matched at one end of the junction; a read error may be the cause. The gene calls are TRBV5-4 and TRBJ2-7, with 9 bases fitting TRBD1. Germline V gene lookup returns CDR1 SGHNT and CDR2 YYREEE (reference sequence). The CDR3 runs 13 residues. In nucleotides, the CDR3 is TGTGCCAGCAGCTTGATGGGTACGGGACAGGGAGGCTTC. Its translation: CASSLMGTGQGGF. Supplemented by reference TRBV5-4 and TRBJ2-7, the full variable domain reads ETGVTQSPTHLIKTRGQQVTLRCSSQSGHNTVSWYQQALGQGPQFIFQYYREEENGRGNFPPRFSGLQFPNYSSELNVNALELDDSALYLCASSLMGTGQGGFGPGTRLTVT.

The rearrangement joins TRBV2 to TRBJ2-3; TRBD2 matches 8 bases. In germline, CDR1 is SNHLY, CDR2 FYNNEI. The length of the CDR3 is 14 residues. The J segment lost 5 bases and the V segment lost 7 bases, leaving 8 bases of the junction unmatched. The CDR3, as DNA: TGTGCCAGCAATCCGGGAGGGCCTGAAGATACGCAGTATTTT. Encoded protein: CASNPGGPEDTQYF. Variable domain in full (rest from reference TRBV2 and TRBJ2-3): EPEVTQTPSHQVTQMGQEVILRCVPISNHLYFYWYRQILGQKVEFLVSFYNNEISEKSEIFDDQFSVERPDGSNFTLKIRSTKLEDSAMYFCASNPGGPEDTQYFGPGTRLTVL.

The chain combines TRBV5-6 with TRBJ2-7, with TRBD2 identical over 12 bases. This CDR3 comprises 17 residues. Germline V gene lookup returns CDR1 SGHDT and CDR2 YYEEEE. The J segment lost 2 bases and the V segment lost 4 bases, leaving 10 bases of the junction unmatched. CDR3 bases: TGTGCCAGCAGCGTAAAACCAAGACTAGCGGGAGCCTACGAGCAGTACTTC. It codes for CASSVKPRLAGAYEQYF.